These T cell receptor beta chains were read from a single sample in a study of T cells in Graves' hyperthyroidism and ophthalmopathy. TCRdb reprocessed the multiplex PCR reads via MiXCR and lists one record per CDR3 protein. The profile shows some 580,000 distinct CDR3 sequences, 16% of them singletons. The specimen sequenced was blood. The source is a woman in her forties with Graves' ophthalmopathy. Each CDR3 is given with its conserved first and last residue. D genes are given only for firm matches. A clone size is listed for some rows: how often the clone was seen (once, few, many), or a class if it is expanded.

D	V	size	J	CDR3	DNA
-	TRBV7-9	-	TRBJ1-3	CASSLQHSGNTIYF	TGTGCCAGCAGCTTACAACACTCTGGAAACACCATATATTTT
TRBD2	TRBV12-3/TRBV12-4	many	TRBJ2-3	CASRPSLAIDTQYF	TGTGCCAGCAGGCCCTCACTAGCGATTGATACGCAGTATTTT
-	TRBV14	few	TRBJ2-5	CASSQDVITRETQYF	TGTGCCAGCAGCCAAGATGTCATTACCCGGGAGACCCAGTACTTC
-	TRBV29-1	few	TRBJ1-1	CSGGDTEAFF	TGCAGCGGTGGTGACACTGAAGCTTTCTTT
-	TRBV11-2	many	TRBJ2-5	CASSLGWGRETQYF	TGTGCCAGCAGCTTAGGATGGGGTAGGGAGACCCAGTACTTC
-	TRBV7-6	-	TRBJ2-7	CASSPGGEEQYF	TGTGCCAGCAGCCCCGGCGGGGAGGAGCAGTACTTC
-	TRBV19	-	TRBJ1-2	CASSMAANSGYGYTF	TGTGCCAGTAGTATGGCGGCCAACAGCGGATATGGCTACACCTTC
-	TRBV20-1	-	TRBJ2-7	CSARGFQYKETTYEQYF	TGCAGTGCAAGAGGGTTTCAGTATAAGGAAACGACCTACGAGCAGTACTTC
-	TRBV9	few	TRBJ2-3	CASSVAGGVSDTQYF	TGTGCCAGCAGCGTAGCGGGCGGGGTCTCAGATACGCAGTATTTT
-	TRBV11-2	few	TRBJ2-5	CASSSGRLQGAQETQYF	TGTGCCAGCAGCTCGGGGCGCCTACAGGGTGCTCAAGAGACCCAGTACTTC
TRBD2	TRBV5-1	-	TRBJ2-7	CASSRKRAGEAYEQYF	TGCGCCAGCAGCCGAAAAAGGGCGGGAGAAGCCTACGAGCAGTACTTC
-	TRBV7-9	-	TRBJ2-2	CASSSRRGQGSNTGELFF	TGTGCCAGCAGCTCCCGACGAGGTCAGGGGTCGAACACCGGGGAGCTGTTTTTT
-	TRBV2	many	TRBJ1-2	CASSEGARRGGYTF	TGTGCCAGCAGTGAAGGGGCGAGGAGAGGGGGCTACACCTTC
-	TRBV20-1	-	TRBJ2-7	CSASPITGWKDEQYF	TGCAGTGCTAGCCCTATTACAGGGTGGAAAGACGAGCAGTACTTC
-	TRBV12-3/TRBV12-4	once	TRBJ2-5	CASHPGSSWETQYF	TGTGCCAGCCACCCGGGGAGCTCCTGGGAGACCCAGTACTTC
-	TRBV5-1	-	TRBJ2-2	CASSLRLITGELFF	TGCGCCAGCAGCTTGAGACTAATCACCGGGGAGCTGTTTTTT
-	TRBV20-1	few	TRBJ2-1	CSAHGGKLHNEQFF	TGCAGTGCTCACGGGGGCAAGCTCCACAATGAGCAGTTCTTC
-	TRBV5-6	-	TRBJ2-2	CASSLLSGQNTGELFF	TGTGCCAGCAGCTTGCTGTCGGGACAAAACACCGGGGAGCTGTTTTTT
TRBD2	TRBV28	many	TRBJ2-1	CASRLAGVDEQFF	TGTGCCAGCAGACTAGCGGGAGTGGATGAGCAGTTCTTC
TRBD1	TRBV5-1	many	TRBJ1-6	CASSSDREFAPLHF	TGCGCCAGCAGCTCCGACAGGGAATTTGCACCCCTCCACTTT
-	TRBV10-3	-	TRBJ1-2	CAISESPEGDGGYTF	TGTGCCATCAGTGAGTCGCCTGAGGGGGATGGTGGCTACACCTTC
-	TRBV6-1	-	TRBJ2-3	CVSTLLPEGPDTQYF	TGTGTCAGCACCCTCCTCCCGGAGGGGCCAGATACGCAGTATTTT
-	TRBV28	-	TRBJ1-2	CASSPRRRLCTF	TGTGCCAGCAGTCCGAGACGGCGGCTTTGCACCTTC
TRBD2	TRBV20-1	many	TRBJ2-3	CSARDRLAVRTDTQYF	TGCAGTGCTAGAGATCGACTAGCGGTACGAACAGATACGCAGTATTTT
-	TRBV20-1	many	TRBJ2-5	CSARFFVGLQETQYF	TGCAGTGCTAGATTTTTTGTTGGCCTACAAGAGACCCAGTACTTC
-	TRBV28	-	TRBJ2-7	CASSLTEGRSLYF	TGTGCCAGCTCCCTTACGGAGGGACGGAGCCTGTACTTC
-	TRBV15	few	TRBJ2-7	CATSGAGGSYEQYF	TGTGCCACCAGCGGCGCTGGGGGCTCCTACGAGCAGTACTTC
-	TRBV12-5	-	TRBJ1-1	CASGLDVVTEAFF	TGTGCTAGTGGTTTGGATGTTGTCACTGAAGCTTTCTTT
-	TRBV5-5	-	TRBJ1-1	CASANPGGTEAFF	TGTGCCAGCGCCAACCCGGGGGGCACTGAAGCTTTCTTT
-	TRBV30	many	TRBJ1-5	CAWSVRSGIQPQHF	TGTGCCTGGAGTGTAAGATCGGGAATTCAGCCCCAGCATTTT
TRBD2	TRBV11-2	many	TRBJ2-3	CASSPDRLAGNTQYF	TGTGCCAGCAGCCCTGACCGACTAGCGGGAAATACGCAGTATTTT
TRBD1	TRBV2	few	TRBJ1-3	CASSKTGVGNTIYF	TGTGCCAGCAGTAAGACAGGGGTTGGAAACACCATATATTTT
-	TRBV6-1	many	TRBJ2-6	CASSEGGGANVLTF	TGTGCCAGCAGTGAAGGTGGGGGGGCCAACGTCCTGACTTTC
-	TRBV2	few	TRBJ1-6	CASSHMSPLHF	TGTGCCAGCAGTCACATGTCACCCCTCCACTTT
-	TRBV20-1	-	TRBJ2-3	CSATGTPTEFTDTQYF	TGCAGTGCAACCGGGACTCCCACAGAGTTCACAGATACGCAGTATTTT
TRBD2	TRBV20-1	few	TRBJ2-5	CSARGLAVPLYQETQYF	TGCAGTGCTAGGGGACTAGCGGTCCCGTTATACCAAGAGACCCAGTACTTC
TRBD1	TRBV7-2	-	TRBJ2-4	CASSLAETGGALNIQYF	TGTGCCAGCAGCTTAGCGGAGACAGGGGGCGCGTTGAACATTCAGTACTTC
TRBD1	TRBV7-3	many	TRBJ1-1	CASSPGQKNTEAFF	TGTGCCAGCAGCCCGGGACAGAAAAACACTGAAGCTTTCTTT
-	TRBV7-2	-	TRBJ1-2	CASSLQPDYGYTF	TGTGCCAGCAGCTTACAGCCCGACTATGGCTACACCTTC
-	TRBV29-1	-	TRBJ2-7	CSVSVAEVSEQYF	TGCAGCGTTAGCGTAGCGGAAGTGAGTGAGCAGTACTTC
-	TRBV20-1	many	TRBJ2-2	CSAGHTGELFF	TGCAGTGCGGGCCACACCGGGGAGCTGTTTTTT
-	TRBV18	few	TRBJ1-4	CASSLNGAAEKLFF	TGTGCCAGCTCACTGAACGGGGCGGCTGAAAAACTGTTTTTT
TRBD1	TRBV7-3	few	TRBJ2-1	CASSLWQGDNEQFF	TGTGCCAGCAGCTTATGGCAGGGGGACAATGAGCAGTTCTTC
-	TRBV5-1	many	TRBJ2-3	CASSLGRPTDTQYF	TGCGCCAGCAGCTTGGGCAGGCCCACAGATACGCAGTATTTT
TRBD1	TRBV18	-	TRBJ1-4	CASSPGQGDYEKLFF	TGTGCCAGCTCACCGGGACAGGGGGACTATGAAAAACTGTTTTTT
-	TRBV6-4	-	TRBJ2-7	CASIRDIGYEQYF	TGTGCCAGCATTAGGGACATAGGATACGAGCAGTACTTC
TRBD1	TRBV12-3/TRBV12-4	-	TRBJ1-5	CASSWTGRSGPQHF	TGTGCCAGCAGTTGGACAGGACGGAGTGGGCCCCAGCATTTT
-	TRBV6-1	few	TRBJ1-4	CASRQGLANEKLFF	TGTGCCAGCAGACAGGGCCTCGCTAATGAAAAACTGTTTTTT
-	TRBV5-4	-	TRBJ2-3	CASSLPSGTDTQYF	TGTGCCAGCAGCTTGCCTAGCGGCACAGATACGCAGTATTTT
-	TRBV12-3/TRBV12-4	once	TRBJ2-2	CASRPGGAGTGELFF	TGTGCCAGCCGCCCAGGGGGGGCGGGCACCGGGGAGCTGTTTTTT
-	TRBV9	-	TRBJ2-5	CASSVWGEETQYF	TGTGCCAGCAGCGTATGGGGAGAAGAGACCCAGTACTTC
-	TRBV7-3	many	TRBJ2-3	CASSSQTADTQYF	TGTGCCAGCAGCTCTCAGACCGCAGATACGCAGTATTTT
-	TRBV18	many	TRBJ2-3	CASSPFSLTDTQYF	TGTGCCAGCTCACCATTCTCGCTCACAGATACGCAGTATTTT
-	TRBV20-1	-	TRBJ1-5	CSAIKVVNQPQHF	TGCAGTGCTATAAAGGTTGTAAATCAGCCCCAGCATTTT